The clone carrying this T cell receptor beta chain was observed at least ten times. The CDR3 contains 14 residues. Deletions cut 6 bases from V and 8 bases from J, with 17 bases between. Germline V gives CDR1 SEHNR, CDR2 FQNEAQ (reference sequence). Authors' data handling: By means of reference gene primer amplification, nucleated cell counts were estimated. Assay used: immunoSEQ multiplex PCR; TCRdb lists only in-frame clones, some missing. That table supplies the V and J calls and clone size; D and trimming were determined from the DNA. The sample carries over 150,000 clones, about 86% recorded once. The source of the sample is a study of blood T cell repertoires in COVID-19.

The origin of this receptor is a woman between 55 and 75 years old with acute or convalescent COVID-19. The rearrangement joins TRBV7-9 to TRBJ2-1; tentative D call: TRBD2 (6 bases). Sequencing was carried out using peripheral blood. In DNA, the CDR3 is TGTGCCAGCAGGGTTGTGGAGGGGAAGGATGAGCAGTTCTTC. Its translation is CASRVVEGKDEQFF.